One sample yielded the 14 T cell receptor beta chains listed below, sequenced in a study of blood T cell repertoires in COVID-19. The assay was immunoSEQ multiplex PCR, and TCRdb's table has in-frame clones only and misses some. This sample has approximately 94,000 clones, with roughly nine tenths found just once. Sequencing was done on a sample of peripheral blood. The receptors stem from a man aged 50 or older with active COVID-19.

J is TRBJ2-1 and V is TRBV9; 7 bases agree with TRBD2. After removal of 0 bases from V and 8 bases from J, the junction contained 2 bases not matched to a gene. The CDR3 contains 13 residues. The germline gives CDR1 SGDLS, CDR2 YYNGEE. CDR3 in DNA: TGTGCCAGCAGCGTAGTGACTAGCTATGAGCAGTTCTTC. Translating it yields CASSVVTSYEQFF. Together with reference TRBV9 and TRBJ2-1, the CDR3 gives the full variable domain: DSGVTQTPKHLITATGQRVTLRCSPRSGDLSVYWYQQSLDQGLQFLIQYYNGEERAKGNILERFSAQQFPDLHSELNLSSLELGDSALYFCASSVVTSYEQFFGPGTRLTVL.

This sequence joins TRBV19 and TRBJ1-5; 8 nucleotides align to TRBD1. Germline CDR1 reads LNHDA; CDR2 reads SQIVND (reference sequence). Unmatched junction bases numbered 8, after V lost 6 bases and J lost 10 bases. The CDR3 loop spans 13 amino acids. CDR3 amino acids: CASRPGTGTPQHF. For the CDR3, the DNA is TGTGCCAGTAGGCCCGGGACAGGCACTCCCCAGCATTTT.

CDR3 DNA sequence: TGTGCCAGCAAATTCATGGCAGGGAGGGTGAGCGGGGAGCTGTTTTTT. This translates into CASKFMAGRVSGELFF. V usage is TRBV5-4 and J usage is TRBJ2-2, with 7 bases lining up with TRBD2. Germline CDR1 and CDR2: SGHNT and YYREEE (reference sequence). This CDR3 is 16 amino acids long. Losses at the gene ends were 6 bases for V and 7 bases for J; bases not matched to a gene: 15.

This clone was observed a handful of times. The CDR3 nucleotides read TGTGCCAGCAGCTTCCCTGACAGGGTACATCAGCCCCAGCATTTT. Translation gives CASSFPDRVHQPQHF. V gene TRBV21-1 combines with J gene TRBJ1-5; the D call of TRBD1 is as the table states it, not checked on the DNA. TRBV21-1 represents a pseudogene. The length of the CDR3 is 15 residues.

This rearrangement joins TRBV18 to TRBJ1-2; no clear D gene. V was trimmed by 2 bases and J by 4 bases, leaving 8 bases between them. The CDR3 runs 13 residues. Germline CDR1 KGHSH, CDR2 LQKENI. The CDR3 DNA is TGTGCCAGCTCACCAACGAGAGGCTATGGCTACACCTTC. Its protein is CASSPTRGYGYTF.

The V gene is TRBV5-1, the J gene TRBJ2-2; 7 bases line up with TRBD1. The V gene end was trimmed by 1 base and the J gene end by 6 bases; junction bases not matched to a gene: 3. CDR3 size: 14 residues. The germline gives CDR1 SGHRS, CDR2 YFSETQ. CDR3 DNA sequence: TGCGCCAGCAGCTTGTGGCAGGGGGCCGGGGAGCTGTTTTTT. Protein: CASSLWQGAGELFF.

The chain has TRBV7-6 and TRBJ2-5; D is perhaps TRBD2 (6 bases). V was pared by 1 base and J by 9 bases, with 18 bases between. CDR3 length equals 15 residues. Germline assignment: CDR1 SGHVS and CDR2 FNYEAQ. CDR3 residues: CASSLDFRPTGAQYF. For the CDR3, the DNA is TGTGCCAGCAGCTTAGACTTCCGACCGACGGGGGCCCAGTACTTC.

DNA for the CDR3: TGCGCCAGCAGCCAGCTAAGACAGGGGGCCTACAATGAGCAGTTCTTC. This translates into CASSQLRQGAYNEQFF. V gene TRBV4-1 combines with J gene TRBJ2-1, with 9 bases identical to TRBD1. CDR1 and CDR2 (germline): MGHRA, YSYEKL. V lost 3 bases to trimming and J lost 2 bases; unmatched junction nucleotides: 5. The CDR3 sequence is 16 residues long.

The chain links TRBV29-1 to TRBJ1-1, with D perhaps TRBD1 (5 bases). The CDR3 is made up of 14 amino acids. V lost 4 bases and J lost 6, with 18 bases in between. Germline CDR1 is SQVTM and CDR2 is ANQGSEA. The CDR3 spells CSVVRGWSSAEAFF. CDR3 nucleotides: TGCAGCGTTGTAAGGGGATGGTCTTCCGCTGAAGCTTTCTTT.

V is TRBV12-5 and J is TRBJ2-1; tentatively, D is TRBD2 (6 bases). Germline loops: CDR1 LGHNT, CDR2 FRNRAP. CDR3 length equals 15 residues. Trimming took off 5 bases at V and 0 bases at J, with 11 bases between the two ends. CDR3 amino acids: CASGPRGSSYNEQFF. The CDR3, as DNA: TGTGCTAGTGGTCCTCGGGGGTCCTCCTACAATGAGCAGTTCTTC.

V gene TRBV5-1 combines with J gene TRBJ2-7; the match to TRBD2 covers 11 bases. The CDR3 length is 18 residues. With V trimmed by 1 base and J by 3 bases, 12 bases remained unmatched. The germline gives CDR1 SGHRS, CDR2 YFSETQ. CDR3 loop: CASSLNFLAGGFGYEQYF. CDR3 DNA sequence: TGCGCCAGCAGCTTGAACTTCCTAGCGGGGGGATTTGGCTACGAGCAGTACTTC.

The chain recombines TRBV7-9 with TRBJ1-2; 9 positions match TRBD1. The V and J ends lost 5 bases and 8 bases, in that order; junction bases with no gene match: 9. CDR3 length equals 14 residues. The germline V gene has CDR1 SEHNR and CDR2 FQNEAQ (reference sequence). The CDR3 nucleotides read TGTGCCAGCAGCGGGCGTGGACAGGGGTCCGGCTACACCTTC. Protein product: CASSGRGQGSGYTF. Complete variable domain (other parts from reference TRBV7-9 and TRBJ1-2): DTGVSQNPRHKITKRGQNVTFRCDPISEHNRLYWYRQTLGQGPEFLTYFQNEAQLEKSRLLSDRFSAERPKGSFSTLEIQRTEQGDSAMYLCASSGRGQGSGYTFGSGTRLTVV.

V usage is TRBV5-6 and J usage is TRBJ2-5; 8 nucleotides match TRBD2. V was pared by 4 bases and J by 5 bases, with 4 bases of the junction left unmatched. The CDR3 spans 13 residues. Germline loops: CDR1 SGHDT, CDR2 YYEEEE. CDR3 sequence reads: CASSAAGVETQYF. CDR3 in DNA: TGTGCCAGCAGCGCAGCGGGGGTGGAGACCCAGTACTTC.

The V and J genes are TRBV4-1 and TRBJ2-1; TRBD2 agrees at 11 bases. The CDR3 runs 18 residues. Looked up from germline, CDR1 is MGHRA and CDR2 is YSYEKL. V was pared by 0 bases and J by 4 bases, with 8 bases of the junction left unmatched. CDR3 region: CASSQEASGGTLYNEQFF. For the CDR3, the DNA is TGCGCCAGCAGCCAAGAGGCTAGCGGGGGGACCCTTTACAATGAGCAGTTCTTC.